This T cell receptor beta chain was sequenced in a study of T cells after yellow fever vaccination. A 5'RACE template-switching step, the method used to make TCR cDNA, added a universal primer site and UMIs. TCRdb re-analysed the 5' RACE reads in MiXCR, keeping a single row per CDR3 protein. The data contain hundreds of thousands of distinct CDR3 sequences, 8.7% of them seen just once; the ten biggest clones take up approximately 19%. Notes on the study in general: Weaker overall was a secondary response that nonetheless peaked faster, on day 5 versus 15. Primary-vaccination clones mostly resurfaced post-booster (less than 98% CD4, roughly 90% CD8).

In this sample, this clonotype turned up a few times. The antigen is undetermined. Germline CDR1 MGHRA, CDR2 YSYEKL. The CDR3 is 14 amino acids. Trimming took 1 base from V and 9 from J, leaving 16 bases between them. This sample comprised PBMCs, obtained on the day of the first yellow fever vaccination. This chain links TRBV4-1 with TRBJ2-7; no firm D call. The origin of this receptor is a man in his late teens or twenties who received the YFV17D yellow fever vaccine. CDR3 protein: CASSQGISWAGQYF. In nucleotides, the CDR3 is TGCGCCAGCAGCCAAGGCATCAGCTGGGCAGGGCAGTACTTC.